The 14 T cell receptor beta chains reported below all come from one sample, sequenced in a study of tumor and adjacent non-tumor tissue in lung cancer. TCRbeta libraries were built with three rounds of nested PCR, modified from ARM-PCR. A single record per CDR3 protein comes from TCRdb applying MiXCR to the multiplex PCR reads. The data hold 68,000 or so distinct CDR3 sequences, with about 60% observed a single time. This sample's RNA came from whole unsorted tissue. Sample: lung tumor tissue. The receptors were sampled from a man between 50 and 59 years old with non-small cell lung cancer.

Note on this clonotype: A read error is possible here, since a much larger clone lies one base away. J is TRBJ2-1 and V is TRBV6-5; 10 bases map to TRBD1. The J segment lost 7 bases and the V segment lost 8 bases, leaving 11 bases of the junction unmatched. This CDR3 is built from 15 residues. Germline V gene sequence: CDR1 MNHEY, CDR2 SVGAGI. The CDR3 DNA reads TGTGCCAGCTCTCGGGGACAGGGGCGAGAGAATGAGCAGTTCTTC. This gives the protein CASSRGQGRENEQFF.

Relative to its sample, this clonotype is large. The V and J genes are TRBV11-3 and TRBJ2-1, with D possibly matching TRBD1 (5 bases). The CDR3 totals 14 residues. Germline V gene data show CDR1 as SGHNT and CDR2 as YENEEA. The ends were cut back, 0 bases at V and 3 bases at J, with 6 bases in the middle. The CDR3 DNA is TGTGCCAGCAGCTTAGAAGGGGTCTACAATGAGCAGTTCTTC. This codes for CASSLEGVYNEQFF.

This clonotype was observed many times. The junction departs from the called germline gene at one end, perhaps through a read error. The rearrangement uses TRBV5-1 and TRBJ1-1, with D unresolved. CDR1 is SGHRS and CDR2 is YFSETQ in the germline V gene. The length of the CDR3 is 13 residues. The CDR3 protein is CASSLTGNTEAFF. Written as DNA, the CDR3 is TGTGCCAGCAGCTTGACCGGGAACACTGAAGCTTTCTTT.

Note on this clonotype: At one end, the junction sequence differs from germline, possibly due to a read error. The chain recombines TRBV6-1 with TRBJ2-2; D gene uncertain. The CDR3 consists of 15 residues. The germline V gene has CDR1 MNHNS and CDR2 SASEGT. CDR3 bases: TGTGTCAGCAGCTCCGAAAGGTTGAACACCGGGGAGCTGTTTTTT. As protein: CVSSSERLNTGELFF.

The chain employs TRBV6-5 and TRBJ1-5; 9 nucleotides match TRBD1. The DNA end is more similar to TRBJ2-3, so the J call may be wrong. Germline-derived CDR1 and CDR2 are MNHEY and SVGAGI. The CDR3 is made up of 14 amino acids. The CDR3 is CASNSGQGGQPQYF. The DNA of the CDR3 is TGTGCCAGCAATTCGGGACAGGGCGGCCAGCCCCAGTATTTT.

Note on this clonotype: At one end the junction does not follow the germline gene, possibly because of a read error. The chain has TRBV6-5 and TRBJ2-1; weak D call: TRBD1 (6 bases). The CDR3 has 12 amino acids. Germline CDR1 and CDR2: MNHEY and SVGAGI. The CDR3 loop is CVSRTTGSEQFF. The CDR3 DNA reads as TGTGTCAGCAGAACTACAGGGTCTGAGCAGTTCTTC.

Regarding this clonotype: The CDR3 ends on some other residue instead of the conserved phenylalanine or tryptophan, so this is likely a read error. This chain connects TRBV11-2 to TRBJ1-5; D might be TRBD1 (5 bases). Trimming shortened V by 5 bases and J by 4 bases, and 15 bases separated the two germline ends. Germline V gene sequence: CDR1 SGHAT, CDR2 FQNNGV. This CDR3 has 15 residues. The CDR3 region is CASSLLFGGNQPQHL. The CDR3, as DNA: TGTGCCAGCAGCCTCCTGTTCGGGGGGAATCAGCCCCAGCATTTA.

Details on this clonotype: An end of the junction does not agree with germline; a read error may underlie this. The V call is TRBV5-1, the J call TRBJ2-3; perhaps TRBD1 as D (5 bases). CDR3 length: 13 residues. Germline-derived CDR1 and CDR2 are SGHRS and YFSETQ. CDR3 loop: CVSSLGRVDTQFF. The CDR3 DNA reads as TGCGTCAGCAGCTTGGGCAGGGTTGATACGCAGTTTTTT.

The J gene is TRBJ2-5, the V gene TRBV7-9, with 10 bases matching TRBD2. Germline lookup yields CDR1 SEHNR and CDR2 FQNEAQ (reference sequence). CDR3 size: 17 residues. J gave up 3 bases and V 7 bases, and 14 bases lay outside the gene matches. CDR3 residues: CASNSISSGLAEETQYF. The CDR3 coding sequence is TGTGCCAGCAATTCCATCTCCTCCGGACTAGCGGAAGAGACCCAGTACTTC.

The rearrangement links TRBV28 to TRBJ1-3, with D maybe TRBD1 (6 bases). Germline CDR1 MDHEN, CDR2 SYDVKM. The CDR3 covers 16 residues. The ends were cut back, 10 bases at V and 0 bases at J, with 19 bases in the middle. The CDR3 protein is CANRPTGVLSGNTIYF. In DNA form, the CDR3 reads TGTGCCAACAGACCGACAGGCGTGCTCTCTGGAAACACCATATATTTT.

J is TRBJ2-7 and V is TRBV4-1; a weak D match, TRBD1 (5 bases). The CDR3 runs to 14 residues. V lost 4 bases, J lost 3 bases, and 13 bases lay in between. Looked up from germline, CDR1 is MGHRA and CDR2 is YSYEKL. The CDR3 here is CASSLQVGVYEQYF. The CDR3 DNA follows: TGCGCCAGCAGCCTACAGGTGGGTGTCTACGAGCAGTACTTC.

This clonotype was recorded at least ten times. The genes are TRBV5-5 and TRBJ2-1; 7 bases line up with TRBD2. Trimming removed 4 bases from V and 7 bases from J; junction bases left unmatched: 11. Germline V lookup: CDR1 SGHKS, CDR2 YYEKEE (reference sequence). This CDR3 has 15 residues. In nucleotides, the CDR3 is TGTGCCAGCAGCCTGGGGGGGACCCTTACGAATGAGCAGTTCTTC. The encoded protein is CASSLGGTLTNEQFF.

The chain carries TRBV20-1 and TRBJ1-2; D remains unclear. Germline CDR1 is DFQATT and CDR2 is SNEGSKA (reference sequence). The CDR3 consists of 13 residues. The V end lost 0 bases, the J end lost 3 bases, and 8 bases lay between the germline ends. As DNA, the CDR3 is TGCAGTGCTAGAGATCCGGGGTACTATGGCTACACCTTC. Translation gives CSARDPGYYGYTF.

This clonotype was recorded many times. This chain joins TRBV28 and TRBJ2-3; D is tentatively TRBD1 or TRBD2 (6 bases each). The CDR3 extends over 13 amino acids. V was pared by 6 bases and J by 4 bases, with 11 bases between. Per germline, CDR1 MDHEN and CDR2 SYDVKM. The CDR3 DNA is TGTGCCAGCAGCGGCCGGGGGCCAGATACGCAGTATTTT. This gives the protein CASSGRGPDTQYF.